This T cell receptor (beta chain) was captured in a study of blood T cell repertoires in COVID-19. Study information: Specimens from acute and convalescent COVID-19 originated in the United States, Italy and Spain. T cells, B-cell-depleted T cells, or PBMCs supplied cDNA or gDNA.

Authors' processing steps: Reference gene primers were amplified, and this amplification served to estimate nucleated cell counts. Profiling relied on immunoSEQ multiplex PCR, and the TCRdb table lists in-frame clones only, not all of them. V and J calls and clone size are copied from that table; D and trimming were computed from the DNA. The table shows 20,000 to 30,000 clones, with more than 75% occurring only once. CDR3 size: 13 residues. V was cut by 7 bases and J by 4 bases, with 11 bases left in between. Germline CDR1 is SNHLY and CDR2 is FYNNEI. This receptor was obtained from a human donor with active COVID-19. The donor label of this sample is uncertain. This rearrangement joins TRBV2 to TRBJ1-3; D not resolved. Sequencing was performed on peripheral blood. The DNA of the CDR3 is TGTGCCAGCAAGGGAGTGGGGGGAAACACCATATATTTT. It codes for CASKGVGGNTIYF.